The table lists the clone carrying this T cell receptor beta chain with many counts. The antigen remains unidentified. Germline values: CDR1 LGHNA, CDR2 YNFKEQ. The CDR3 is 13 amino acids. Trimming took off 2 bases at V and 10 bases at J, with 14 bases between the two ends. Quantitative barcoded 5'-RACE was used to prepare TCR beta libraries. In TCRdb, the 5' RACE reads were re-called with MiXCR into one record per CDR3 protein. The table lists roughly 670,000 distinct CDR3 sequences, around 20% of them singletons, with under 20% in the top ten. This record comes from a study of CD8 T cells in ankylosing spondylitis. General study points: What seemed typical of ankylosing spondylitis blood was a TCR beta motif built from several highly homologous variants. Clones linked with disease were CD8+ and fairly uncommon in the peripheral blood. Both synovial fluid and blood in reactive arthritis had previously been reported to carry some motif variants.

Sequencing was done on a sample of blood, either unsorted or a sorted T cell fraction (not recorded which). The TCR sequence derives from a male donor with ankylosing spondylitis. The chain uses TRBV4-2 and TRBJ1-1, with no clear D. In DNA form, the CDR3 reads TGTGCCAGCAGCCAAAAAAGGGAGTCCGCAGCTTTCTTT. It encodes CASSQKRESAAFF.